One sample yielded the 32 T cell receptor beta chains listed below, sequenced in a study of blood T cell repertoires in COVID-19. Sequenced by immunoSEQ multiplex PCR; TCRdb stores in-frame clones only, minus some. The sample has 25,000 to 30,000 clones; around 88% are singletons. Specimen: peripheral blood. These receptor sequences come from a human donor in a cohort sampled during active COVID-19.

This clone showed up just once. The chain recombines TRBV6-5 with TRBJ2-5; 8 bases align to TRBD1. V trimming: 5 bases; J trimming: 1 base; junction bases outside the gene matches: 6. Germline V gene sequence: CDR1 MNHEY, CDR2 SVGAGI. The CDR3 extends over 15 amino acids. CDR3 loop: CASSNRDRPQETQYF. DNA of the CDR3: TGTGCCAGCAGTAACCGGGACAGGCCCCAAGAGACCCAGTACTTC.

The V gene is TRBV21-1, the J gene TRBJ2-7; no DNA check was done on the table's D call, TRBD1. TRBV21-1 is a pseudogene locus. This CDR3 contains 15 residues. In nucleotides, the CDR3 is TGTGCCAGCAGCAAAGTGGGAATGGACACCTACGAGCAGTACTTC. This translates into CASSKVGMDTYEQYF.

The chain has TRBV5-4 and TRBJ2-5; 10 nucleotides align to TRBD2. The CDR3 totals 15 residues. V lost 3 bases and J lost 5; bases outside the gene matches: 7. CDR1 SGHNT and CDR2 YYREEE come from the germline V gene (reference sequence). CDR3 sequence reads: CASSSGLAVAETQYF. Here the CDR3 DNA reads TGTGCCAGCAGCTCCGGACTAGCGGTCGCGGAGACCCAGTACTTC.

The rearrangement uses TRBV27 and TRBJ2-5, with 8 bases aligning to TRBD2. The CDR3 is 18 residues long. V shed 2 bases and J 5 bases; nucleotides not matched to a gene: 16. The germline V gene encodes CDR1 MNHEY and CDR2 SMNVEV (reference sequence). The DNA of the CDR3 is TGTGCCAGCAGTTTAAAGGTGGGTGCGGGGGGTCTTTGTGAGACCCAGTACTTC. Its protein product is CASSLKVGAGGLCETQYF.

There are a few counts of this clone. The rearrangement links TRBV7-9 to TRBJ1-1; 9 bases align to TRBD1. The CDR3 totals 14 residues. Per germline, CDR1 SEHNR and CDR2 FQNEAQ (reference sequence). The V segment lost 5 bases and the J segment 5 bases; nucleotides outside the gene matches: 6. The CDR3 sequence: CASSIQGAGTEAFF. CDR3 DNA sequence: TGTGCCAGCAGCATACAGGGGGCTGGGACTGAAGCTTTCTTT.

Only a few counts were recorded for this clone. CDR3 sequence: CASSEPGREVNEKLFF. Written as DNA, the CDR3 is TGTGCCAGCAGTGAGCCGGGCCGGGAGGTGAATGAAAAACTGTTTTTT. The V gene is TRBV25-1, the J gene TRBJ1-4; D remains ambiguous. The CDR3 is 16 amino acids. V was shortened by 3 bases and J by 5 bases, with 16 bases between the two germline ends. Germline V gene sequence: CDR1 MGHDK, CDR2 SYGVNS. The variable domain in full, with the rest retrieved from reference TRBV25-1 and TRBJ1-4, is EADIYQTPRYLVIGTGKKITLECSQTMGHDKMYWYQQDPGMELHLIHYSYGVNSTEKGDLSSESTVSRIRTEHFPLTLESARPSHTSQYLCASSEPGREVNEKLFFGSGTQLSVL.

The chain employs TRBV5-4 and TRBJ1-2; D is possibly TRBD1 (6 bases). The CDR3 has 14 amino acids. Germline assignment: CDR1 SGHNT and CDR2 YYREEE (reference sequence). Trimming left V 5 bases short and J 5 bases short, with 16 bases between. The CDR3, as DNA: TGTGCCAGCAGTTCTATGGACAGAAATTATGGCTACACCTTC. This translates into CASSSMDRNYGYTF.

This sequence joins TRBV27 and TRBJ2-1; 8 positions match TRBD2. Germline CDR1 and CDR2: MNHEY and SMNVEV (reference sequence). The CDR3 totals 14 residues. Trimming took 5 bases from V and 12 from J; bases not matched to a gene: 12. CDR3 in amino acids: CASSLGLDVVRQFF. The DNA of the CDR3 is TGTGCCAGCAGTCTGGGACTAGATGTCGTTAGGCAGTTCTTC.

CDR3: CASSQVDREGYTF. Here the CDR3 DNA reads TGCGCCAGCAGCCAAGTGGATAGGGAGGGCTACACCTTC. J is TRBJ1-2 and V is TRBV4-1; D remains ambiguous. CDR1 MGHRA and CDR2 YSYEKL come from the germline V gene. The length of the CDR3 is 13 residues. Trimming removed 1 base from V and 8 bases from J, with 11 bases in between.

The rearrangement uses TRBV9 and TRBJ2-2; D might be TRBD1 (5 bases). V dropped 3 bases and J dropped 4 bases, with 10 bases sitting between them. Germline V lookup: CDR1 SGDLS, CDR2 YYNGEE. The CDR3 runs 14 residues. DNA of the CDR3: TGTGCCAGCAGCGCGACAGAGCCCACCGGGGAGCTGTTTTTT. The encoded protein is CASSATEPTGELFF.

This clone was seen a handful of times. The chain links TRBV6-5 to TRBJ1-3; D gene ambiguous. Trimming took 0 bases from V and 3 from J, leaving 3 bases between them. This CDR3 has 13 amino acids. The germline V gene has CDR1 MNHEY and CDR2 SVGAGI. CDR3 in amino acids: CASSYSSGNTIYF. CDR3 in DNA: TGTGCCAGCAGTTACTCCAGTGGAAACACCATATATTTT.

The V and J genes are TRBV6-6 and TRBJ1-4; TRBD1 matches at 11 bases. Germline values: CDR1 MNHNY, CDR2 SVGAGI (reference sequence). Unmatched junction bases numbered 7, after V lost 7 bases and J lost 3 bases. The CDR3 consists of 16 residues. The chain's CDR3 is CASTYLGQGANEKLFF. As DNA, the CDR3 is TGTGCCAGCACCTACCTGGGACAGGGGGCTAATGAAAAACTGTTTTTT.

V usage is TRBV18 and J usage is TRBJ2-1, with D possibly TRBD2 on 6 matching bases. This CDR3 has 12 amino acids. Germline CDR1 is KGHSH and CDR2 is LQKENI. Trimming removed 2 bases from V and 14 bases from J, with 13 bases in between. This CDR3 reads CASSPGRDWKFF. In nucleotides, the CDR3 is TGTGCCAGCTCACCAGGCCGGGACTGGAAGTTCTTC. Complete variable domain (other parts from reference TRBV18 and TRBJ2-1): NAGVMQNPRHLVRRRGQEARLRCSPMKGHSHVYWYRQLPEEGLKFMVYLQKENIIDESGMPKERFSAEFPKEGPSILRIQQVVRGDSAAYFCASSPGRDWKFFGPGTRLTVL.

This clone was seen more than once but under ten times. V usage is TRBV7-7 and J usage is TRBJ2-7; TRBD2 matches 14 bases. Germline V lookup: CDR1 SSHAT, CDR2 FNYEAQ (reference sequence). V lost 5 bases and J lost 5; bases outside the gene matches: 8. The length of the CDR3 is 16 residues. The CDR3 here is CASSPIGLAGGNEQYF. CDR3 nucleotide sequence: TGTGCCAGCAGCCCTATTGGACTAGCGGGGGGTAACGAGCAGTACTTC. The whole variable domain, filled in from reference TRBV7-7 and TRBJ2-7, reads GAGVSQSPRYKVTKRGQDVTLRCDPISSHATLYWYQQALGQGPEFLTYFNYEAQPDKSGLPSDRFSAERPEGSISTLTIQRTEQRDSAMYRCASSPIGLAGGNEQYFGPGTRLTVT.

The gene calls are TRBV10-3 and TRBJ1-1, with 10 bases fitting TRBD1. The V segment lost 0 bases and the J segment 4 bases; nucleotides outside the gene matches: 5. Germline V CDR1 and CDR2: ENHRY, SYGVKD. The CDR3 contains 16 residues. For the CDR3, the DNA is TGTGCCATCAGTGAGTCGGTGACAGGGGGCCCCACTGAAGCTTTCTTT. Translated, it gives CAISESVTGGPTEAFF.

J is TRBJ2-4 and V is TRBV6-1, with 7 bases lining up with TRBD1. J was trimmed by 4 bases and V by 0 bases; bases with no gene match: 6. Per germline, CDR1 MNHNS and CDR2 SASEGT. The CDR3 runs 16 residues. CDR3 protein: CASSEAETGIKNIQYF. For the CDR3, the DNA is TGTGCCAGCAGTGAAGCCGAGACAGGGATAAAAAACATTCAGTACTTC.

The chain joins TRBV11-2 to TRBJ2-1; TRBD2 matches at 13 bases. This CDR3 contains 17 residues. Trimming cost V 2 bases and J 2 bases; bases outside gene matches: 3. Germline V CDR1 and CDR2: SGHAT, FQNNGV. The CDR3 DNA sequence: TGTGCCAGCAGCTTATCGGGGACTAGCGGGACCTACAATGAGCAGTTCTTC. Translated: CASSLSGTSGTYNEQFF.

The chain links TRBV6-5 to TRBJ1-1, with D unresolved. The CDR3 is made up of 16 amino acids. Trimming removed 0 bases from V and 10 bases from J, with 21 bases in between. From germline, CDR1 is MNHEY and CDR2 SVGAGI. The CDR3 protein is CASSYSSIMVGDGAFF. Here the CDR3 DNA reads TGTGCCAGCAGTTACTCAAGTATTATGGTAGGAGATGGAGCTTTCTTT.

The sample holds one count of this clone. The gene calls are TRBV2 and TRBJ2-5; 10 bases agree with TRBD2. Per germline, CDR1 SNHLY and CDR2 FYNNEI. The junction had 8 bases not matched to a gene; V was cut back by 5 bases and J by 5 bases. CDR3 size: 15 residues. The CDR3 sequence: CASSSPGAGGETQYF. The CDR3 nucleotides are TGTGCCAGCAGTTCCCCCGGAGCGGGGGGGGAGACCCAGTACTTC.

The chain couples TRBV5-4 to TRBJ2-5; a possible D gene is TRBD2 (6 bases). This CDR3 is 14 amino acids long. Germline V gene data show CDR1 as SGHNT and CDR2 as YYREEE (reference sequence). V was cut by 2 bases and J by 2 bases, with 10 bases left in between. CDR3 nucleotide sequence: TGTGCCAGCAGCTTCGACGCGGGGCAAGAGACCCAGTACTTC. Protein product: CASSFDAGQETQYF.

The rearrangement links TRBV5-8 to TRBJ1-4, with D maybe TRBD1 (6 bases). Germline V gene lookup returns CDR1 SGHTS and CDR2 YDEGEE. The CDR3 spans 14 residues. V dropped 1 base and J dropped 7 bases, with 11 bases sitting between them. CDR3 region: CASSLQQGSEKLFF. CDR3 nucleotide sequence: TGTGCCAGCAGCTTGCAACAGGGTAGTGAAAAACTGTTTTTT. Supplemented by reference TRBV5-8 and TRBJ1-4, the full variable domain reads EAGVTQSPTHLIKTRGQQATLRCSPISGHTSVYWYQQALGLGLQFLLWYDEGEERNRGNFPPRFSGRQFPNYSSELNVNALELEDSALYLCASSLQQGSEKLFFGSGTQLSVL.

The chain has TRBV5-8 and TRBJ1-6; D is undetermined. The V gene's germline CDR1 is SGHTS and CDR2 YDEGEE. The CDR3 totals 16 residues. Deletions cut 2 bases from V and 3 bases from J, with 12 bases between. The CDR3 DNA follows: TGTGCCAGCAGCTTCCGGGAGGGTGTCTATAATTCACCCCTCCACTTT. Protein: CASSFREGVYNSPLHF.

The chain is built from TRBV4-1 and TRBJ1-5; 7 bases fit TRBD1. The V gene's germline CDR1 is MGHRA and CDR2 YSYEKL. The CDR3 runs 16 residues. V lost 4 bases, J lost 1 base, and 7 bases stayed unmatched. The DNA of the CDR3 is TGCGCCAGCAGCCGAAACAGGGGTCTAAGCAATCAGCCCCAGCATTTT. The encoded protein is CASSRNRGLSNQPQHF.

J is TRBJ2-1 and V is TRBV7-6; 10 bases match TRBD1. V lost 5 bases to trimming and J lost 6 bases; unmatched junction nucleotides: 7. The CDR3 has 15 residues. Germline values: CDR1 SGHVS, CDR2 FNYEAQ. As DNA, the CDR3 is TGTGCCAGCAGCCTCCGGGACAGGGGAATCAATGAGCAGTTCTTC. It encodes CASSLRDRGINEQFF.

This chain links TRBV3-1 (or the pseudogene TRBV3-2) with TRBJ2-5, with 7 bases lining up with TRBD2. Germline V lookup: CDR1 LGHDT, CDR2 YNNKEL (reference sequence). CDR3 size: 14 residues. The trim removed 0 bases at V and 4 bases at J, leaving 2 bases unmatched. This chain's CDR3 is CASSQEGGGETQYF. CDR3 DNA sequence: TGTGCCAGCAGCCAAGAGGGGGGGGGAGAGACCCAGTACTTC.

This clone was picked up one time. The J gene is TRBJ1-2, the V gene TRBV3-1 (or the pseudogene TRBV3-2), with a weak D call TRBD1 (6 bases). CDR1 is LGHDT, CDR2 YNNKEL, per germline (reference sequence). V was pared by 1 base and J by 4 bases, with 13 bases between. CDR3 size: 15 residues. The CDR3 coding sequence is TGTGCCAGCAGCCAAGGATCGGACAGACTCTATGGCTACACCTTC. Translating it yields CASSQGSDRLYGYTF.

J is TRBJ1-1 and V is TRBV9; possible D gene TRBD1, 6 bases. The CDR3 is 14 amino acids. Between the trimmed V and J ends, which lost 4 bases and 4 bases, there was a span of 14 bases. Germline CDR1 reads SGDLS; CDR2 reads YYNGEE. CDR3 amino acids: CASSPQGRATEAFF. DNA of the CDR3: TGTGCCAGCAGCCCCCAGGGGCGTGCCACTGAAGCTTTCTTT.

The CDR3 reads CASSGSGGGLGEKLFF. Written as DNA, the CDR3 is TGTGCCAGCAGTGGAAGTGGGGGGGGCTTGGGTGAAAAACTGTTTTTT. The genes are TRBV6-1 and TRBJ1-4, with D possibly being TRBD1 (6 bases). Germline CDR1 MNHNS, CDR2 SASEGT. Trimming removed 4 bases at V and 7 bases at J, with 19 bases between. The CDR3 contains 16 residues.

The chain joins TRBV9 to TRBJ2-2; D is uncertain. The CDR3 has 15 residues. Germline loops: CDR1 SGDLS, CDR2 YYNGEE. Trimming pared 0 bases from V and 3 bases from J, leaving 9 bases between. DNA of the CDR3: TGTGCCAGCAGCGTAGGGAGCCCATACACCGGGGAGCTGTTTTTT. Amino acid sequence: CASSVGSPYTGELFF. The full variable domain, with the rest looked up from reference TRBV9 and TRBJ2-2, is DSGVTQTPKHLITATGQRVTLRCSPRSGDLSVYWYQQSLDQGLQFLIQYYNGEERAKGNILERFSAQQFPDLHSELNLSSLELGDSALYFCASSVGSPYTGELFFGEGSRLTVL.

This chain connects TRBV9 to TRBJ2-5, with 10 bases matching TRBD2. Per the germline V gene, CDR1 is SGDLS and CDR2 is YYNGEE. Trimming at V came to 7 bases and at J to 2 bases, leaving 8 bases not matched to a gene. CDR3 length equals 15 residues. The CDR3 region is CASCRGAGGQETQYF. The CDR3 bases are TGTGCCAGCTGCAGGGGAGCGGGGGGGCAAGAGACCCAGTACTTC.

The gene calls are TRBV5-1 and TRBJ1-1, with 7 positions matching TRBD1. The CDR3 has 17 amino acids. Germline values: CDR1 SGHRS, CDR2 YFSETQ. J gave up 3 bases and V 0 bases, and 11 bases lay outside the gene matches. This CDR3 is CASSLAGVGRGDTEAFF. CDR3 DNA: TGCGCCAGCAGCTTGGCAGGGGTCGGCAGGGGGGACACTGAAGCTTTCTTT.

This clone is a singleton in its sample. The CDR3 DNA follows: TGTGCCAGCAGCTCGGCGGGAGGGTCTGCCGGGGAGCTGTTTTTT. Translation gives CASSSAGGSAGELFF. The genes are TRBV7-2 and TRBJ2-2; 9 bases are a match to TRBD2. This CDR3 region has 15 residues. The V gene end was trimmed by 4 bases and the J gene end by 6 bases; junction bases not matched to a gene: 6. CDR1 is SGHTA and CDR2 is FQGNSA in the germline V gene.